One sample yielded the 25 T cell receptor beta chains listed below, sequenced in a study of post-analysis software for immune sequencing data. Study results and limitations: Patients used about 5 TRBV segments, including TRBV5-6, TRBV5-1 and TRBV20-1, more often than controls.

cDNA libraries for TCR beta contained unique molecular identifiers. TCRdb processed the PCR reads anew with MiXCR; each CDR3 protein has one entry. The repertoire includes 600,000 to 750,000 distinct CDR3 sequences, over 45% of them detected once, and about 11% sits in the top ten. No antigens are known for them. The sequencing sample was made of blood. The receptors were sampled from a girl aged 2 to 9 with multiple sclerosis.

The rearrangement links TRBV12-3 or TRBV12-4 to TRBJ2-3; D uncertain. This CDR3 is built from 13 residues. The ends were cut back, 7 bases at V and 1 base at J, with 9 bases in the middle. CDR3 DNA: TGTGCCAGCACACAGTACGGCACAGATACGCAGTATTTT. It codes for CASTQYGTDTQYF.

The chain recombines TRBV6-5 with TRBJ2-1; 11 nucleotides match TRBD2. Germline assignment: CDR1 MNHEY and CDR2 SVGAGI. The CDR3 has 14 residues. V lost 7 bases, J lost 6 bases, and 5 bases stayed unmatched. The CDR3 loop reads CASNLAGGRNEQFF. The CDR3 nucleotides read TGTGCCAGCAACCTAGCGGGGGGCCGCAATGAGCAGTTCTTC.

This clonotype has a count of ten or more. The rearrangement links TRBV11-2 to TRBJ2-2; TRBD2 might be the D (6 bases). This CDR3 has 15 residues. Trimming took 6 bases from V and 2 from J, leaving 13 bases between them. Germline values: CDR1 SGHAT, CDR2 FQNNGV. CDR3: CASSSGTFNTGELFF. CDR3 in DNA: TGTGCCAGCAGTTCCGGGACTTTTAACACCGGGGAGCTGTTTTTT.

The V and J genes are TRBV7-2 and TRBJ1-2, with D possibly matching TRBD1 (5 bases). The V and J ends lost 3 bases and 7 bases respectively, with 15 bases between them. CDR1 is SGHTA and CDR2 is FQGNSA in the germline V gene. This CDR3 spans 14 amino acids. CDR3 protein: CASSLYGRVGGYTF. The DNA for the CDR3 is TGTGCCAGCAGCTTGTATGGCAGGGTTGGTGGCTACACCTTC.

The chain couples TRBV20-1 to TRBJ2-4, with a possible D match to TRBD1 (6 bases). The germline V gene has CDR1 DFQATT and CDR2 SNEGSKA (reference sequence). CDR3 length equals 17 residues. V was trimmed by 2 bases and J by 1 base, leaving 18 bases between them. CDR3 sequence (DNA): TGCAGTGCTAGACCGCTCTCAGGGGTCGTGGCCAAAAACATTCAGTACTTC. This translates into CSARPLSGVVAKNIQYF.

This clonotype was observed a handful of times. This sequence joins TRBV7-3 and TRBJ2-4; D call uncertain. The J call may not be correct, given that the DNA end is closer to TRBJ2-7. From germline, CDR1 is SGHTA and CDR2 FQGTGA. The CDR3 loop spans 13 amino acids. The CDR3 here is CASSQDHTDEQYF. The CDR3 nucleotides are TGTGCCAGCAGCCAGGACCATACTGACGAGCAGTACTTC.

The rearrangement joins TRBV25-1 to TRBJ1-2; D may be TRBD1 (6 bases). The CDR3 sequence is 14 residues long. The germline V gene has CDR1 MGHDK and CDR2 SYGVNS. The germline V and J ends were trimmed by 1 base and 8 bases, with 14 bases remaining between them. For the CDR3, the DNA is TGTGCCAGCAGTGAATTCGTGGGGGGCGGAGGCTACACCTTC. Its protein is CASSEFVGGGGYTF.

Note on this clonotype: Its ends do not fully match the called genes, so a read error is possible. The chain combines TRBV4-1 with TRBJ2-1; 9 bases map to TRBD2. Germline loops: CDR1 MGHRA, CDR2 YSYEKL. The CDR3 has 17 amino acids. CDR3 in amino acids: CASSQEGAGGTYNERFF. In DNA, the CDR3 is TGCGCCAGCAGCCAAGAGGGCGCGGGAGGGACCTACAATGAGCGGTTCTTC.

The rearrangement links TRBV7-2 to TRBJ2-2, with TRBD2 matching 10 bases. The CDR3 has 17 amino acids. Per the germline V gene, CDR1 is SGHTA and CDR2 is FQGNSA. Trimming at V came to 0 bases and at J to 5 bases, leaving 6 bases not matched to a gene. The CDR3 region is CASSLALGTSETGELFF. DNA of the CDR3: TGTGCCAGCAGCTTAGCGCTGGGGACTAGCGAAACCGGGGAGCTGTTTTTT. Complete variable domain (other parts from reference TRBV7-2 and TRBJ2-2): GAGVSQSPSNKVTEKGKDVELRCDPISGHTALYWYRQSLGQGLEFLIYFQGNSAPDKSGLPSDRFSAERTGGSVSTLTIQRTQQEDSAVYLCASSLALGTSETGELFFGEGSRLTVL.

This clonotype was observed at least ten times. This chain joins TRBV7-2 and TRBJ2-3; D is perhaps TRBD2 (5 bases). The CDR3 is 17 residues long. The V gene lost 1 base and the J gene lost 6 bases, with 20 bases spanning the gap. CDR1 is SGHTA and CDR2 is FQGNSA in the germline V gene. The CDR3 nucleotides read TGTGCCAGCAGCTTAGGTATCACTCTAGCCCGCGGTGATACGCAGTATTTT. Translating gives CASSLGITLARGDTQYF.

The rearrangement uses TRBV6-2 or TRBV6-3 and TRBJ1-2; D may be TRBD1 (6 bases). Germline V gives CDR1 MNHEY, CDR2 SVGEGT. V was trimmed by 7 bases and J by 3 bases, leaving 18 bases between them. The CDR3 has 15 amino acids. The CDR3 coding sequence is TGTGCCAGCACCGACAGGCCTTCGGCGTACTATGGCTACACCTTC. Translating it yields CASTDRPSAYYGYTF.

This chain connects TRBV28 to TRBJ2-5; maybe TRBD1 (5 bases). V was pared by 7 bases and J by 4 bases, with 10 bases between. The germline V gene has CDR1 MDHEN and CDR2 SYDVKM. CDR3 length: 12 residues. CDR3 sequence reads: CASNQGSETQYF. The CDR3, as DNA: TGTGCCAGCAATCAGGGATCAGAGACCCAGTACTTC.

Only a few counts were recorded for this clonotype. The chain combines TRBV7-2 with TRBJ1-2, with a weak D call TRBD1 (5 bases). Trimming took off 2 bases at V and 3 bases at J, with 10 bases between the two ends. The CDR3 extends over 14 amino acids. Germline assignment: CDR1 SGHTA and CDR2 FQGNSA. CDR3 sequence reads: CASSLLQGHYGYTF. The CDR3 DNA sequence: TGTGCCAGCAGCTTACTCCAGGGCCACTATGGCTACACCTTC.

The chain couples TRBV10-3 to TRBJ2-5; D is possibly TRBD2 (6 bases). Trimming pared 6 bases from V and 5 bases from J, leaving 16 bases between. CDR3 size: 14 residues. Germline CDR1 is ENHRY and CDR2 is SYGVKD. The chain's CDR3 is CAIRWGVERETQYF. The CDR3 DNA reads TGTGCCATCAGATGGGGGGTCGAAAGGGAGACCCAGTACTTC.

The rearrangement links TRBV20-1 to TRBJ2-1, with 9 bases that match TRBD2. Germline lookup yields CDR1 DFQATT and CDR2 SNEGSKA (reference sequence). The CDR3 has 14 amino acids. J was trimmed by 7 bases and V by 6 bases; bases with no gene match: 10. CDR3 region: CSAVAGGRGNEQFF. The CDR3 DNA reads TGCAGTGCCGTCGCGGGGGGGAGGGGGAATGAGCAGTTCTTC.

This CDR3 reads CASSSTNYGYTF. CDR3 sequence (DNA): TGCGCCAGCAGCTCGACTAACTATGGCTACACCTTC. The chain links TRBV5-1 to TRBJ1-2; D not resolved. Trimming pared 3 bases from V and 0 bases from J, leaving 3 bases between. This CDR3 has 12 residues. Germline values: CDR1 SGHRS, CDR2 YFSETQ.

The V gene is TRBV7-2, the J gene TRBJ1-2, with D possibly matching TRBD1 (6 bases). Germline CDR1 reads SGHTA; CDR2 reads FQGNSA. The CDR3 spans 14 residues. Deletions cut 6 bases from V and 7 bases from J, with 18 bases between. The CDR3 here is CASRGGGVEGGYTF. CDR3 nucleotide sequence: TGTGCCAGCAGGGGAGGGGGAGTGGAGGGTGGCTACACCTTC.

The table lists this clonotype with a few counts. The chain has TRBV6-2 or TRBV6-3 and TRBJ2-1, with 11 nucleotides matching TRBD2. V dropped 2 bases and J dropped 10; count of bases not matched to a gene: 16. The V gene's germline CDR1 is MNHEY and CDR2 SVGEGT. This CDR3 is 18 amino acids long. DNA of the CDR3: TGTGCCAGCAGTTACATGGAGTCTAGCGGGGGGAGAGCACAAGAGCAGTTCTTC. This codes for CASSYMESSGGRAQEQFF.

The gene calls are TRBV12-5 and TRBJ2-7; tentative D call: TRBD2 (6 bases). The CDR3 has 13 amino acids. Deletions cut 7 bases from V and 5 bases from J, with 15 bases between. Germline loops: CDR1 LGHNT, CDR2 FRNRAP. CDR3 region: CASARSGDNEQYF. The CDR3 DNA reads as TGTGCTAGTGCACGATCGGGAGACAACGAGCAGTACTTC.

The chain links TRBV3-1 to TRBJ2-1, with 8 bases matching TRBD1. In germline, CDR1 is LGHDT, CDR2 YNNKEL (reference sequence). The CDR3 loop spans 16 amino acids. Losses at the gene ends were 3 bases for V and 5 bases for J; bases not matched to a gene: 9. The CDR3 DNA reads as TGTGCCAGCAGCCACTACGGGACAGGAGACAACAATGAGCAGTTCTTC. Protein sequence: CASSHYGTGDNNEQFF.

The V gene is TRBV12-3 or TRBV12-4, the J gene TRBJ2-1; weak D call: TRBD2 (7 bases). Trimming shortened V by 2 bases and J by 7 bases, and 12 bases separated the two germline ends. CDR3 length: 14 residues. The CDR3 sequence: CASSLYGGANEQFF. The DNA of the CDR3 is TGTGCCAGCAGTTTATATGGGGGGGCGAATGAGCAGTTCTTC.

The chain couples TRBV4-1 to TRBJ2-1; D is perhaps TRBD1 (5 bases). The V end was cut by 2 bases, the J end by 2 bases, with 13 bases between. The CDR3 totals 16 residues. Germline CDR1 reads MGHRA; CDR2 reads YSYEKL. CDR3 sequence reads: CASSQIPDNPYNEQFF. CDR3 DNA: TGCGCCAGCAGCCAAATTCCGGACAACCCCTACAATGAGCAGTTCTTC.

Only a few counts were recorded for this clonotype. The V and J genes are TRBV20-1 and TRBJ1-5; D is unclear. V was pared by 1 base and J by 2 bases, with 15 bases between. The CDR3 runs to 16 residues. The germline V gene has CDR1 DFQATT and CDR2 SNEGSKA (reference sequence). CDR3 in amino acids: CSARVTGGMGNQPQHF. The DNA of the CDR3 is TGCAGTGCTAGAGTGACCGGTGGGATGGGCAATCAGCCCCAGCATTTT.

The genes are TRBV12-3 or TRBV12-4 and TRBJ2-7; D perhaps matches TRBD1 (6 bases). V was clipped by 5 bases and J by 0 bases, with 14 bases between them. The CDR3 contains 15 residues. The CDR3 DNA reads TGTGCCAGCAGTCCAGGGGCCTTGAGCTCCTACGAGCAGTACTTC. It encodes CASSPGALSSYEQYF.

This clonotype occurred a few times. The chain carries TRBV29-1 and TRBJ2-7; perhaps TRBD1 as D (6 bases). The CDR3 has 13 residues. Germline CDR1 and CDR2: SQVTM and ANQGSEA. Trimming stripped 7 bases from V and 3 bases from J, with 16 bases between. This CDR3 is CSAVDPGDYEQYF. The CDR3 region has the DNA TGCAGCGCGGTGGATCCAGGGGACTACGAGCAGTACTTC.